Below, 15 T cell receptor beta chains from the same sample are listed, as sequenced in a study of T cells after yellow fever vaccination. From the 5' RACE reads, TCRdb called clonotypes with MiXCR, one entry per CDR3 protein. There are just under 600,000 distinct CDR3 sequences in the sample; 13% occur only once, and more than 12% lies in the top ten. The specimen comprised PBMCs, sampled on the day of the yellow fever booster vaccination. The receptors originated from a man younger than 40 who received the YFV17D yellow fever vaccine.

There are a few counts of this clonotype. The rearrangement uses TRBV6-1 and TRBJ2-1, with D unresolved. CDR3 size: 15 residues. Germline CDR1 and CDR2: MNHNS and SASEGT. The V end lost 4 bases, the J end lost 7 bases, and 17 bases lay between the germline ends. The CDR3 DNA is TGTGCCAGCAGTGTCGGACCATTGGATTGGAATGAGCAGTTCTTC. It encodes CASSVGPLDWNEQFF.

The rearrangement uses TRBV29-1 and TRBJ2-2, with D uncertain. This CDR3 has 13 residues. The germline V gene has CDR1 SQVTM and CDR2 ANQGSEA. V lost 4 bases, J lost 4 bases, and 10 bases lay in between. For the CDR3, the DNA is TGCAGCGTTGGAGAAATGACCACCGGGGAGCTGTTTTTT. Protein sequence: CSVGEMTTGELFF.

Turning to this clonotype: A much larger clone lies one base from this, so it may be a read error. This chain links TRBV7-2 with TRBJ2-3; no clear D gene. Trimming cost V 1 base and J 2 bases, with 4 bases left between them. The CDR3 consists of 13 residues. Per the germline V gene, CDR1 is SGHTA and CDR2 is FQGNSA. CDR3 sequence reads: CASSLVHTDTQYF. For the CDR3, the DNA is TGTGCCAGCAGCTTAGTCCACACAGATACGCAGTATTTT.

The chain combines TRBV5-1 with TRBJ2-1, with TRBD2 matching 11 bases. After removal of 0 bases from V and 3 bases from J, the junction contained 5 bases not matched to a gene. Germline CDR1 is SGHRS and CDR2 is YFSETQ. The length of the CDR3 is 17 residues. The CDR3 region has the DNA TGCGCCAGCAGCTTGGGTCATACTAGCGGGAGCTACAATGAGCAGTTCTTC. Encoded protein: CASSLGHTSGSYNEQFF.

The chain joins TRBV20-1 to TRBJ2-7; 7 positions match TRBD1. Unmatched junction bases numbered 6, after V lost 6 bases and J lost 4 bases. The CDR3 is made up of 12 amino acids. Germline V gene lookup returns CDR1 DFQATT and CDR2 SNEGSKA (reference sequence). Here the CDR3 DNA reads TGCAGTGCAGGGGGCCAGCATTACGAGCAGTACTTC. Translating it yields CSAGGQHYEQYF.

This clonotype was counted a few times. V is TRBV12-3 or TRBV12-4 and J is TRBJ2-1, with TRBD2 matching 13 bases. J was trimmed by 6 bases and V by 5 bases; bases with no gene match: 10. This CDR3 has 17 amino acids. The CDR3 protein is CASSPRTSGSRGNEQFF. CDR3 coding DNA: TGTGCCAGCAGTCCAAGGACTAGCGGGAGTCGGGGCAATGAGCAGTTCTTC.

Only a few counts were recorded for this clonotype. V gene TRBV20-1 combines with J gene TRBJ2-7, with D hard to call. This CDR3 contains 16 residues. Trimming cost V 2 bases and J 4 bases, with 21 bases left between them. Germline assignment: CDR1 DFQATT and CDR2 SNEGSKA (reference sequence). The CDR3 DNA follows: TGCAGTGCTAGAATGGTTGGGAAAGGCTGGGGTTACGAGCAGTACTTC. Translation: CSARMVGKGWGYEQYF.

This clonotype came up a few times. This sequence joins TRBV5-5 and TRBJ2-2, with TRBD1 identical over 7 bases. Trimming removed 5 bases from V and 3 bases from J; junction bases left unmatched: 10. This CDR3 comprises 16 residues. The germline V gene encodes CDR1 SGHKS and CDR2 YYEKEE (reference sequence). The CDR3 loop reads CASSRRRQGDTGELFF. CDR3 in DNA: TGTGCCAGCAGTCGTAGAAGGCAGGGGGACACCGGGGAGCTGTTTTTT.

This clonotype was observed a few times. This CDR3 is CSATGLAGRNTDTQYF. The CDR3 nucleotides read TGCAGTGCCACCGGACTAGCGGGAAGAAACACAGATACGCAGTATTTT. This rearrangement joins TRBV20-1 to TRBJ2-3; 12 bases match TRBD2. This CDR3 is 16 amino acids long. V lost 6 bases, J lost 2 bases, and 9 bases stayed unmatched. Germline V CDR1 and CDR2: DFQATT, SNEGSKA (reference sequence).

The CDR3 DNA reads as TGTGCCAGCAGCCATCGACTAGCGGGAGTTGGCGGGGAGCTGTTTTTT. This gives the protein CASSHRLAGVGGELFF. The chain carries TRBV28 and TRBJ2-2, with TRBD2 matching 12 bases. The V gene end was trimmed by 6 bases and the J gene end by 7 bases; junction bases not matched to a gene: 9. The length of the CDR3 is 16 residues. Germline values: CDR1 MDHEN, CDR2 SYDVKM.

This clonotype was seen a few times. The CDR3 loop reads CASSSSGSHSYEQYF. The CDR3 DNA follows: TGTGCCAGCAGCTCTAGCGGGAGCCATTCCTACGAGCAGTACTTC. V usage is TRBV12-3 or TRBV12-4 and J usage is TRBJ2-7, with TRBD2 matching 10 bases. The CDR3 is 15 residues long. The V and J ends lost 6 bases and 1 base, in that order; junction bases with no gene match: 6.

This clonotype came up many times. The chain links TRBV2 to TRBJ2-7; no definite D call. Germline V CDR1 and CDR2: SNHLY, FYNNEI. The CDR3 loop spans 11 amino acids. Trimming removed 6 bases from V and 6 bases from J, with 9 bases in between. The chain's CDR3 is CASRSASEQYF. DNA for the CDR3: TGTGCCAGCAGGTCAGCCTCCGAGCAGTACTTC.

This chain uses TRBV21-1 with TRBJ2-3; no check of the table's D call, TRBD1, against the DNA was made. TRBV21-1 is listed as a pseudogene. The CDR3 contains 16 residues. The CDR3 sequence: CASSGTGGSGTDTQYF. DNA of the CDR3: TGTGCCAGCAGCGGCACAGGGGGCAGTGGCACAGATACGCAGTATTTT.

J is TRBJ2-7 and V is TRBV27; 11 positions agree with TRBD1. Germline V gives CDR1 MNHEY, CDR2 SMNVEV (reference sequence). There are 15 residues in the CDR3. V was pared by 5 bases and J by 1 base, with 4 bases of the junction left unmatched. The CDR3 bases are TGTGCCAGCAGTAACCGGGACAGGGGGTCCTACGAGCAGTACTTC. It is translated as CASSNRDRGSYEQYF.

The V call is TRBV12-3 or TRBV12-4, the J call TRBJ2-2, with 9 bases that match TRBD2. Germline trimming cut 3 bases from V and 3 bases from J; bases unmatched to any gene: 2. CDR3 length: 15 amino acids. The CDR3 region has the DNA TGTGCCAGCAGTTTCGCGGGAGGGGACACCGGGGAGCTGTTTTTT. Amino acids: CASSFAGGDTGELFF.